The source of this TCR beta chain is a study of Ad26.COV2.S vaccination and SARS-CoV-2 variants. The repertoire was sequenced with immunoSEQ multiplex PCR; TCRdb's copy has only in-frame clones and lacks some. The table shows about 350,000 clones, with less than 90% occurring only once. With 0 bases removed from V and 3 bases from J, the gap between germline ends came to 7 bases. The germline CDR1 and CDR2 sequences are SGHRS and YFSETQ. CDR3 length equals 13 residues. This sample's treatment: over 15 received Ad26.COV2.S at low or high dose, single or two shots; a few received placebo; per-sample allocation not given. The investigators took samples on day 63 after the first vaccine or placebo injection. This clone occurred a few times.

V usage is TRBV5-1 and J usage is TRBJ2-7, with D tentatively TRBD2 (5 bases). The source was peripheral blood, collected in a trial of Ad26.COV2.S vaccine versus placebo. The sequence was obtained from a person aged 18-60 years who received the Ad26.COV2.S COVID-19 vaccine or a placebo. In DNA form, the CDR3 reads TGCGCCAGCAGCTTGGCCGGGAACTACGAGCAGTACTTC. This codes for CASSLAGNYEQYF.